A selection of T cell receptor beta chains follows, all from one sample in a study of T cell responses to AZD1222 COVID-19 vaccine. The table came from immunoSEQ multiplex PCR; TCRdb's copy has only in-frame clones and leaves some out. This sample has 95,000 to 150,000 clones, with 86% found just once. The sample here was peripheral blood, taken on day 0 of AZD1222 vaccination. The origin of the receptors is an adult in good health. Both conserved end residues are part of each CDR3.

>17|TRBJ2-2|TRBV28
CASRQRRWDRGPGELFF
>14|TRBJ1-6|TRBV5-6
CASSLDSNNSPLHF
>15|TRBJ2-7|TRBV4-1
CASSQEQVNSYEQYF
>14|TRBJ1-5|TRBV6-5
CASSIDRVLRPQHF
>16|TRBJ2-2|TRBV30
CAWSARLAGPTGELFF
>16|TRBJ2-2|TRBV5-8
CASSLGTSLNTGELFF
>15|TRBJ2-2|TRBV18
CASSLGQGDTGELFF
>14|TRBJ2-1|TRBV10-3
CATERGSTYNEQFF
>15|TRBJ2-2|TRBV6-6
CASRIDLANTGELFF
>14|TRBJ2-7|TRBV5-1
CASSLGDRFGEQYF
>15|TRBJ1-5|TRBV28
CASRPTVGVGQPQHF